This note documents a single T cell receptor (beta chain) sequence. This clonotype was found a few times. No cognate antigen has been identified for it. Base qualities are not provided; no much larger clone lies one nucleotide away. The V end gives up 5 bases and the J end 1 base, leaving 7 bases in the junction not matched to a gene. The CDR3 sequence holds 16 residues, the cysteine and phenylalanine included. Just the 48-base CDR3 DNA is kept, in frame starting at base 1. These data originate in a study of identical twins (dated by TCRdb to 2016 to 2017). Background for the entire study: TCR alpha and beta repertoires from monozygotic twins, unrelated adults of various ages and cord blood were deep-sequenced to test whether fetal clonotypes persist. To rule out contamination, the twin experiments were replicated at different times with different library preparation protocols. What the research found in general, with its limitations: Recombination models systematically underestimated out-of-frame TCR alpha sharing in monozygotic twins but agreed with sharing between unrelated individuals. A weaker excess of twin sharing was found in beta out-of-frame sequences because the signal-to-noise ratio was lowered by fewer shared sequences. Because the same donors could not be followed over many years, conclusions were based on cross-sectional statistical analysis. Abundant cord blood beta clonotypes carried fewer insertions; young adult naive repertoires showed a weaker similar trend, while memory repertoires showed none. Zero-insertion analyses could be partly confounded by invariant T cells such as MAIT and iNKT, although diverse VJ usage argued against such confounding for most clonotypes. Compared with coincidental sharing between unrelated individuals, out-of-frame TCR alpha sequences shared between twins showed an excess of sequences with low generation probability.

Every donor was a healthy Caucasian. The twin cohort comprised three pairs of female monozygotic twins, all aged roughly 18 to 29 years. Positive isolation kits from Invitrogen were used to isolate CD4+ and CD8+ T cell populations. The library was generated by 5' RACE. The instrument was an Illumina HiSeq 2000. A universal primer binding site was added through template switching, and the final cDNA carried a unique molecular identifier so that TCR cDNA molecules could be counted accurately. Specific primers in the conserved constant-segment region were used to synthesize first-strand cDNA for the TCR alpha and beta chains. Each cDNA library was double barcoded, with a SMART-Mk sample barcode plus Illumina barcodes, to control for contamination. TruSeq adapter sequences and Illumina sample barcodes were added in two successive PCR steps. The Illumina HiSeq platform was used with custom primers to sequence TCR alpha and beta cDNA libraries. In the authors' own workflow: MiGEC processed the raw reads to extract unique molecular identifiers, while MiXCR was used to determine the CDR3 positions. Recombination models were inferred per individual with the repgenHMM and IGoR tools using an EM algorithm. The analysis of shared clonotypes was done with the tcR package in R, with sharing normalized by the product of cloneset sizes. To study raw recombination free of thymic and clonal selection effects, out-of-frame nonproductive sequences were analyzed. The public reads were quality trimmed at Q25 with fastp and then assembled into clones with MiXCR by TCRdb, keeping productive beta chains. Identical CDR3 protein sequences are pooled into one entry, listed with their most common genes and DNA. TCRdb's processing, not the authors', yielded these V and J calls. This sample lists around 550,000 distinct CDR3 sequences; 13% to 15% were detected once. Of the sample, roughly 0.43% is held by the ten largest clones.

The data were also submitted as part of a second study, on yellow fever vaccine responses in identical twins. As the second paper documents: The T cell response to vaccination in identical twins was reported by the authors to appear partly convergent and partly personalized. In identical twins, the study followed T cell clones that responded to the vaccine with precision.

The V and J genes are TRBV6-7 and TRBJ2-7; 11 central nucleotides agree with TRBD2. TRBV6-7 is recorded as an ORF, its role being uncertain. This TCR was recovered from a young woman in good health. The specimen sequenced was CD4+ T cells sorted from blood. This receptor carries the CDR3 CASSKNGTSGSYEQYF. The bases are TGTGCCAGCAGTAAAAACGGGACTAGCGGTTCCTACGAGCAGTACTTC.